This T cell receptor beta chain appears in the sequencing data of a study of control samples from healthy donors and cancer patients (dated by TCRdb to 2018 to 2021). Its CDR3 holds 15 amino acids, cysteine through phenylalanine. The sequence is cut down to CDR3 DNA, 45 bases in frame from base 1. CDR1 and CDR2 are read off the germline V gene as MRHNA and SNTAGT. At the junction V is shortened by 6 bases and J by 7 bases, with 19 bases in between. Receptor amplification or capture employed the immunoSEQ multiplex PCR assay. The source is immuneACCESS, and TCRdb retained only in-frame sequences with V and J called. Part of the clones is not carried over; for the studies checked, unresolved V genes explain less than half of this, and the remainder is unexplained. This sample lists about 61,000 clones; about 90% were detected once. The ten largest clonotypes hold about 6.5% of the sample. In regard to this clone: Its recognized antigen is unknown. No much larger clone is present one base from it, and per-base qualities are unavailable.

The chain is encoded by TRBV6-4 joined to TRBJ1-3, with TRBD1 as a weak D call on 5 bases. The material sequenced was PBMCs. The receptor comes from a man aged 55 to 69 with colorectal cancer. The CDR3 amino acid sequence is: CASSELRDGPNTIYF. Here is the DNA: TGTGCCAGCAGCGAACTCAGGGATGGGCCGAACACCATATATTTT.